The 28 T cell receptor beta chains below all came from one sample that was sequenced in a study of monozygotic twins with inflammatory bowel disease. TCRdb re-called the 5' RACE reads; every CDR3 protein appears as one record, without DNA. This sample's table has a few hundred thousand distinct CDR3 sequences. Material for sequencing was blood. The receptors stem from a human donor with ulcerative colitis or Crohn's disease, or a healthy co-twin of an affected twin (not recorded which).

The chain combines TRBV4-1 with TRBJ2-7; checking the TCRdb D call of TRBD1 is not possible without DNA. CDR3 length: 15 amino acids. Germline-derived CDR1 and CDR2 are MGHRA and YSYEKL. CDR3 sequence: CASSQVQGASYEQYF.

The V and J genes are TRBV7-3 and TRBJ2-1; TCRdb proposes TRBD1, but this gene call is untestable without DNA. The CDR3 is 14 residues long. The germline CDR1 and CDR2 sequences are SGHTA and FQGTGA. CDR3 protein: CASSKGQVYNEQFF.

V and J are TRBV5-1 and TRBJ2-1; TCRdb reports TRBD1, a call that lacks DNA to check it against. This CDR3 has 15 residues. The germline CDR1 and CDR2 sequences are SGHRS and YFSETQ. CDR3 sequence: CASSLGQGAYNEQFF.

V gene TRBV7-9 combines with J gene TRBJ1-5. There are 17 residues in the CDR3. CDR1 is SEHNR, CDR2 FQNEAQ, per germline (reference sequence). CDR3 region: CASSLAGYSYSNQPQHF.

The J gene is TRBJ2-5, the V gene TRBV27; TCRdb indicates TRBD2, and absent DNA this call remains unverified. This CDR3 has 13 amino acids. Germline values: CDR1 MNHEY, CDR2 SMNVEV (reference sequence). The CDR3 protein is CASSTREEETQYF.

The genes are TRBV20-1 and TRBJ2-4; TCRdb reports TRBD1, a call that lacks DNA to check it against. The length of the CDR3 is 16 residues. Germline lookup yields CDR1 DFQATT and CDR2 SNEGSKA (reference sequence). CDR3 loop: CSASGGETGQKNIQYF.

The chain links TRBV7-2 to TRBJ2-7; there is no DNA to check the TCRdb D call of TRBD1. The CDR3 has 15 amino acids. CDR1 is SGHTA, CDR2 FQGNSA, per germline. The CDR3 here is CASSLEQGFSYEQYF.

This chain joins TRBV18 and TRBJ2-7. CDR1 KGHSH and CDR2 LQKENI come from the germline V gene. The CDR3 consists of 16 residues. CDR3 sequence reads: CASSPPSSGDSYEQYF.

The chain carries TRBV12-3 or TRBV12-4 and TRBJ2-1. The CDR3 sequence is 14 residues long. The CDR3 spells CASSPRTTYNEQFF.

The chain uses TRBV6-5 and TRBJ2-2. The CDR3 consists of 13 residues. CDR1 is MNHEY and CDR2 is SVGAGI in the germline V gene. CDR3 in amino acids: CASSYSMNGELFF.

The V call is TRBV5-1, the J call TRBJ2-1. The CDR3 runs to 14 residues. Germline CDR1 SGHRS, CDR2 YFSETQ. CDR3 region: CASSLGRGYNEQFF.

V gene TRBV6-5 combines with J gene TRBJ1-1; the D call of TRBD1 rests on TCRdb alone, since no DNA is present to check it. Germline CDR1 is MNHEY and CDR2 is SVGAGI. The CDR3 contains 15 residues. CDR3 loop: CASSYQSTGNTEAFF.

The chain recombines TRBV12-3 or TRBV12-4 with TRBJ2-6; the TCRdb D gene call, TRBD1, has no DNA to confirm it. CDR3 length: 16 amino acids. This CDR3 reads CASSQGQGAGANVLTF.

The rearrangement joins TRBV7-9 to TRBJ2-3; with no DNA, the TCRdb D assignment of TRBD2 cannot be verified. CDR1 is SEHNR and CDR2 is FQNEAQ in the germline V gene (reference sequence). The CDR3 sequence is 16 residues long. The CDR3 sequence is CASSLAVGPSTDTQYF.

V usage is TRBV5-1 and J usage is TRBJ1-1. The CDR3 runs to 13 residues. Per the germline V gene, CDR1 is SGHRS and CDR2 is YFSETQ. CDR3 loop: CASSLPGNTEAFF.

The V call is TRBV3-1, the J call TRBJ2-2; TCRdb's assignment of TRBD2 cannot be checked, as there is no DNA. Germline V CDR1 and CDR2: LGHDT, YNNKEL (reference sequence). The CDR3 has 15 residues. The CDR3 loop is CASSQVVGGTGELFF.

The chain is built from TRBV12-3 or TRBV12-4 and TRBJ1-3; absent DNA, TCRdb's TRBD1 call cannot be checked. This CDR3 region has 13 residues. This CDR3 reads CASSFQGGNTIYF.

The chain has TRBV19 and TRBJ1-1. CDR3 length equals 11 residues. Per the germline V gene, CDR1 is LNHDA and CDR2 is SQIVND (reference sequence). The CDR3 spells CASSMYYEAFF.

The chain employs TRBV7-9 and TRBJ1-2. Germline values: CDR1 SEHNR, CDR2 FQNEAQ (reference sequence). This CDR3 has 17 residues. The chain's CDR3 is CASSLAGRSDTVEGYTF.

V and J are TRBV19 and TRBJ2-7; the TRBD1 assignment by TCRdb is unverifiable without DNA. The germline V gene encodes CDR1 LNHDA and CDR2 SQIVND (reference sequence). CDR3 length: 14 amino acids. The CDR3 sequence: CASSKVAGAYEQYF.

J is TRBJ2-1 and V is TRBV5-4; TCRdb proposes TRBD2, but this gene call is untestable without DNA. The CDR3 has 14 residues. CDR1 and CDR2 from the germline V gene are SGHNT and YYREEE (reference sequence). The CDR3 is CASSLSGGSHEQFF.

The V call is TRBV5-1, the J call TRBJ1-1; TCRdb names TRBD1, which stays unverified in the absence of DNA. This CDR3 region has 14 residues. Germline V gives CDR1 SGHRS, CDR2 YFSETQ. This CDR3 is CASKQSGGNTEAFF.

CDR3 amino acids: CSVVASPAVDTQYF. J is TRBJ2-3 and V is TRBV29-1; TCRdb indicates TRBD2, and absent DNA this call remains unverified. This CDR3 region has 14 residues. CDR1 and CDR2 from the germline V gene are SQVTM and ANQGSEA.

The V and J genes are TRBV12-3 or TRBV12-4 and TRBJ1-3; the TCRdb call, TRBD1, lacks DNA for checking. The length of the CDR3 is 15 residues. The chain's CDR3 is CASSFGGAAGNTIYF.

This chain links TRBV19 with TRBJ2-1. The germline CDR1 and CDR2 sequences are LNHDA and SQIVND (reference sequence). This CDR3 has 15 amino acids. The CDR3 sequence: CASRAVGTPYNEQFF. Full variable domain (rest looked up from reference TRBV19 and TRBJ2-1): DGGITQSPKYLFRKEGQNVTLSCEQNLNHDAMYWYRQDPGQGLRLIYYSQIVNDFQKGDIAEGYSVSREKKESFPLTVTSAQKNPTAFYLCASRAVGTPYNEQFFGPGTRLTVL.

The chain is built from TRBV29-1 and TRBJ1-4; TCRdb reports TRBD1, a call that lacks DNA to check it against. The CDR3 covers 15 residues. Germline values: CDR1 SQVTM, CDR2 ANQGSEA. This CDR3 is CSVRDRTSTNEKLFF.

The CDR3 spells CASSPGLSGGVGELFF. The rearrangement links TRBV7-3 to TRBJ2-2; as DNA is missing, the TRBD1 call by TCRdb cannot be tested. Looked up from germline, CDR1 is SGHTA and CDR2 is FQGTGA. The CDR3 sequence is 16 residues long. Looking up the rest from reference TRBV7-3 and TRBJ2-2 gives the full variable domain: GAGVSQTPSNKVTEKGKYVELRCDPISGHTALYWYRQSLGQGPEFLIYFQGTGAADDSGLPNDRFFAVRPEGSVSTLKIQRTERGDSAVYLCASSPGLSGGVGELFFGEGSRLTVL.

This sequence joins TRBV24-1 and TRBJ1-1; TCRdb designates TRBD1, a call that cannot be tested without DNA. The CDR3 sequence is 13 residues long. Germline values: CDR1 KGHDR, CDR2 SFDVKD. The CDR3 loop reads CATRGTANTEAFF.